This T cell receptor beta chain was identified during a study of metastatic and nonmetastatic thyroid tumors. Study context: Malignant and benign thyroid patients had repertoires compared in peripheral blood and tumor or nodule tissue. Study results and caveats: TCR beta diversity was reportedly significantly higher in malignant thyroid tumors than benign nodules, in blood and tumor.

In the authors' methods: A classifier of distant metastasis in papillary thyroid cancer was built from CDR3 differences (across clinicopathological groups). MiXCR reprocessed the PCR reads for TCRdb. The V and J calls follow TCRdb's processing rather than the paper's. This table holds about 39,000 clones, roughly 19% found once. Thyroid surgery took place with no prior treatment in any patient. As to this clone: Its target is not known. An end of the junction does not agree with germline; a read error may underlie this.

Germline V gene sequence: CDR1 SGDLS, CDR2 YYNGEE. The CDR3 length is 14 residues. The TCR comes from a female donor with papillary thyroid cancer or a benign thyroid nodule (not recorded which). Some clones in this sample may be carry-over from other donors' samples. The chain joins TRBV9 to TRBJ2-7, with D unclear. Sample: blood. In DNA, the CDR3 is TGTGCCGGCAGCGTGACCCCTGCAGTGTACGAGCAGTACTTC. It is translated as CAGSVTPAVYEQYF.